This T cell receptor (beta chain) came from a study of blood T cell repertoires in COVID-19. Study background: Samples representing acute and convalescent COVID-19 were sourced from the United States, Italy and Spain. The cDNA or gDNA used as material had been derived from T cells, B-cell-depleted T cells, or PBMCs.

Sequenced by immunoSEQ multiplex PCR; TCRdb stores in-frame clones only, minus some. Here the sample spans roughly 290,000 clones, roughly 86% being singletons. CDR1 is MNHNY and CDR2 is SVGAGI in the germline V gene (reference sequence). The CDR3 consists of 15 residues. Points on this clone: The junction shows a germline mismatch at one end, possibly a read error.

The rearrangement joins TRBV6-6 to TRBJ2-7, with TRBD1 matching 9 bases. Specimen: peripheral blood. The receptor was isolated from a young woman who had recovered from COVID-19. The CDR3 DNA sequence: TGTGCCAGCAGTAACTCCGGGACAGGGCCCTACGAGCAGTACTTC. It encodes CASSNSGTGPYEQYF.